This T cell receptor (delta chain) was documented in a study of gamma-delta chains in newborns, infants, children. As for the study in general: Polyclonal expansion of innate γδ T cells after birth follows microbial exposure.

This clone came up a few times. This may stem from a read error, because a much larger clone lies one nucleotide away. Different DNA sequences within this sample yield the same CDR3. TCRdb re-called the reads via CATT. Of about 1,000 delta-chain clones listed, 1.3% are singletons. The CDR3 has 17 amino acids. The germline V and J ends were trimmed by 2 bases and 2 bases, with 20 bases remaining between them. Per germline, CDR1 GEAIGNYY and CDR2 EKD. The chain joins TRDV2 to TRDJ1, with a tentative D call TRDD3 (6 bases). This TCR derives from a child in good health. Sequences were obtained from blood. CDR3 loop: CACDNLLGDTGTDKLIF. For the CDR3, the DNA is TGTGCCTGTGACAACTTACTGGGAGATACTGGTACCGATAAACTCATCTTT.